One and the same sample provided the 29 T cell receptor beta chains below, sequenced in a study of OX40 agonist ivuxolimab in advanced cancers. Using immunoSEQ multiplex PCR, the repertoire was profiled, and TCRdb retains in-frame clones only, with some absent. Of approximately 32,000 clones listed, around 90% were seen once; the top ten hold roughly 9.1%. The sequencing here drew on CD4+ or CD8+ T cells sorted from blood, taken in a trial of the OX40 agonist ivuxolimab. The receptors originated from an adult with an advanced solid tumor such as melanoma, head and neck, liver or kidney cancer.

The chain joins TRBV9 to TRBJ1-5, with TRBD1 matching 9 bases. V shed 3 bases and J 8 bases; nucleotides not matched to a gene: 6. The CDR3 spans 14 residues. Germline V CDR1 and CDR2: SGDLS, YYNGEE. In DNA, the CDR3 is TGTGCCAGCAGCGAGCGGGACAGGGTTGAGCCCCAGCATTTT. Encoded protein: CASSERDRVEPQHF.

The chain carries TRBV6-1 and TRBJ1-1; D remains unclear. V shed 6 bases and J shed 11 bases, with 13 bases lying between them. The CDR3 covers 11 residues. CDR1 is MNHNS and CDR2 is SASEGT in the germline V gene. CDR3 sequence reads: CASRDGRSAFF. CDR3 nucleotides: TGTGCCAGCAGGGACGGCCGTTCTGCTTTCTTT.

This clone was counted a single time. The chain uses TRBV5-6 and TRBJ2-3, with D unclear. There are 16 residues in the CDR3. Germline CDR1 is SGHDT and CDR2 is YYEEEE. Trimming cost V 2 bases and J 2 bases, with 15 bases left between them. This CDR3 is CASSFRVQQNTDTQYF. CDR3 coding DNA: TGTGCCAGCAGCTTTCGGGTCCAGCAAAACACAGATACGCAGTATTTT. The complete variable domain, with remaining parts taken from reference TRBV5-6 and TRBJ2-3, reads DAGVTQSPTHLIKTRGQQVTLRCSPKSGHDTVSWYQQALGQGPQFIFQYYEEEERQRGNFPDRFSGHQFPNYSSELNVNALLLGDSALYLCASSFRVQQNTDTQYFGPGTRLTVL.

CDR3 DNA sequence: TGTGCCAGCAGCTTCCACAATGAGCAGTTCTTC. Translating gives CASSFHNEQFF. The rearrangement joins TRBV5-6 to TRBJ2-1, with unresolved D. Germline V gene data show CDR1 as SGHDT and CDR2 as YYEEEE. Trimming pared 2 bases from V and 5 bases from J, leaving 2 bases between. The CDR3 is 11 residues long.

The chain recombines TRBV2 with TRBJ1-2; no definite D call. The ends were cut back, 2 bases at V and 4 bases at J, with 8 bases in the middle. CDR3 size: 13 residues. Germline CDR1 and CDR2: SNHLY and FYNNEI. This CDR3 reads CASSERPIYGYTF. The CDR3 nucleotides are TGTGCCAGCAGTGAAAGGCCGATCTATGGCTACACCTTC.

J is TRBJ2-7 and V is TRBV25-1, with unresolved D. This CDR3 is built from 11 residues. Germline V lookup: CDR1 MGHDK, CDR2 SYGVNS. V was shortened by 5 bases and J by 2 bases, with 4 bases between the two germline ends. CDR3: CASSFTYEQYF. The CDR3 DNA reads TGTGCCAGCAGTTTTACCTACGAGCAGTACTTC.

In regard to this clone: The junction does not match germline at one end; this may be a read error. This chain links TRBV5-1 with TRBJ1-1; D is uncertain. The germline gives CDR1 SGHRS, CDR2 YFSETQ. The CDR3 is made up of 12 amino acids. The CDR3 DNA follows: TGCGCCAGCAGCTTCTCCGCGACTGGAGCTTTCTTT. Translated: CASSFSATGAFF. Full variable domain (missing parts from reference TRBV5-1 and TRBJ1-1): KAGVTQTPRYLIKTRGQQVTLSCSPISGHRSVSWYQQTPGQGLQFLFEYFSETQRNKGNFPGRFSGRQFSNSRSEMNVSTLELGDSALYLCASSFSATGAFFGQGTRLTVV.

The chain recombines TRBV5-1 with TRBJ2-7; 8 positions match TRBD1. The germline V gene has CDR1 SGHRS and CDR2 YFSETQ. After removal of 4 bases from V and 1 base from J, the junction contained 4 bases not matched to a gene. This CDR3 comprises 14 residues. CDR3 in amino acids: CASSTGQGSYEQYF. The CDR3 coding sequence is TGCGCCAGCAGCACAGGACAGGGTTCCTACGAGCAGTACTTC.

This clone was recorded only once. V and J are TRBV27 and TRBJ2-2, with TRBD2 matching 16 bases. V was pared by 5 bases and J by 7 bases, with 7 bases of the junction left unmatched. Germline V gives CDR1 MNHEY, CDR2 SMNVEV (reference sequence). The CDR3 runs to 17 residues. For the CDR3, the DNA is TGTGCCAGCAGTCAATCGGGACTAGCGGGAGGGTACGGGGAGCTGTTTTTT. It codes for CASSQSGLAGGYGELFF.

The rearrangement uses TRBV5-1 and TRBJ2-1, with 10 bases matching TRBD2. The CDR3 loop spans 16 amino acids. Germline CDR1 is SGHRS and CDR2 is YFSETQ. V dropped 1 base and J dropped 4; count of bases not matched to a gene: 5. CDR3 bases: TGCGCCAGCAGCTTGCCTAGCGGGAGAGAGTACAATGAGCAGTTCTTC. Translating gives CASSLPSGREYNEQFF.

The CDR3 here is CASSLREGGGPQFF. For the CDR3, the DNA is TGCGCCAGCAGCTTGCGGGAGGGCGGGGGTCCGCAGTTCTTC. V and J are TRBV5-1 and TRBJ2-1, with 8 positions matching TRBD2. CDR1 SGHRS and CDR2 YFSETQ come from the germline V gene. The CDR3 consists of 14 residues. Trimming took 1 base from V and 12 from J; bases not matched to a gene: 9.

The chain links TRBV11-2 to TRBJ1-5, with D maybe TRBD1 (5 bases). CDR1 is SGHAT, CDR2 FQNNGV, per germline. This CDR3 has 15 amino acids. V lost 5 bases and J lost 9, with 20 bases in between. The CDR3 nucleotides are TGTGCCAGCAGCCTTGGGACGTTCCCCGGTGGGCCCCAGCATTTT. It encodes CASSLGTFPGGPQHF.

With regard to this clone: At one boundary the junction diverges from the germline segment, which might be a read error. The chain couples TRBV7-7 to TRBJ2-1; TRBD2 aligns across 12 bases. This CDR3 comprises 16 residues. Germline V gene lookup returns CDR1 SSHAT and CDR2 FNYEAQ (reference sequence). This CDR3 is CASSSSSGRGGLEQFF. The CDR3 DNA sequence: TGTGCTAGCAGCTCCTCTAGCGGGAGGGGGGGCCTTGAGCAGTTCTTC.

CDR3 DNA: TGCGCCAGCAGCTTGGGGACAGGGAATGCAGAGACCCAGTACTTC. Translating it yields CASSLGTGNAETQYF. The chain couples TRBV5-1 to TRBJ2-5; 8 nucleotides agree with TRBD1. The germline V gene has CDR1 SGHRS and CDR2 YFSETQ. Unmatched junction bases numbered 5, after V lost 0 bases and J lost 4 bases. There are 15 residues in the CDR3.

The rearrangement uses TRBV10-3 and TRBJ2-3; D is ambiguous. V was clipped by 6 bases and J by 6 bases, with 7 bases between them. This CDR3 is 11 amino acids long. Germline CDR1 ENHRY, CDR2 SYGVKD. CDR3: CAISVSDTQYF. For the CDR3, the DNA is TGTGCCATCAGCGTTAGCGATACGCAGTATTTT.

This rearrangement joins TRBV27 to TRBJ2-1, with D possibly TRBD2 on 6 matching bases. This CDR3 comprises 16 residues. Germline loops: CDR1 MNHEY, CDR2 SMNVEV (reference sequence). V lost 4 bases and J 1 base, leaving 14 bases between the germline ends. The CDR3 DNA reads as TGTGCCAGCAGTTGGGGAGGTTCAGGGTCCTACAATGAGCAGTTCTTC. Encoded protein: CASSWGGSGSYNEQFF.

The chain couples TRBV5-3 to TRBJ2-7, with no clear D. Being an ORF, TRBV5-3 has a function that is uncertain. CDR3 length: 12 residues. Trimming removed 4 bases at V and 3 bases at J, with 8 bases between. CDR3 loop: CARSPNCYEQYF. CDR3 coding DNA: TGTGCCAGAAGCCCCAACTGCTACGAGCAGTACTTC.

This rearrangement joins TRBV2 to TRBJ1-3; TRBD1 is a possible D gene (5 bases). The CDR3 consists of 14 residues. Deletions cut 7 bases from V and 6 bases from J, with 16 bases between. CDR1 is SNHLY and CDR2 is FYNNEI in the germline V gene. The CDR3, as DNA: TGTGCCAGCACCCTGGACACTACCGAAAACACCATATATTTT. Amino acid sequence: CASTLDTTENTIYF.

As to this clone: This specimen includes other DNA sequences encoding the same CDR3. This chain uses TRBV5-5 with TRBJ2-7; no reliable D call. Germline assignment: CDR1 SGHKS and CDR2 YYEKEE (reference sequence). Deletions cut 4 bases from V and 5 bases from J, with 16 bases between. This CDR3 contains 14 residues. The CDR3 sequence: CASSQDAASNEQYF. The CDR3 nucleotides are TGTGCCAGCAGCCAAGATGCCGCCTCGAACGAGCAGTACTTC.

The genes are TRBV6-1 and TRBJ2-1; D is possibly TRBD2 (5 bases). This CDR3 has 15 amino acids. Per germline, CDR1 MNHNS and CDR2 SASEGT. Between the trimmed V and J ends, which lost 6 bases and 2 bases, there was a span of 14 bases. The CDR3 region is CASRTGISTYNEQFF. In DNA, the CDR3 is TGTGCCAGCAGGACCGGGATTTCCACCTACAATGAGCAGTTCTTC.

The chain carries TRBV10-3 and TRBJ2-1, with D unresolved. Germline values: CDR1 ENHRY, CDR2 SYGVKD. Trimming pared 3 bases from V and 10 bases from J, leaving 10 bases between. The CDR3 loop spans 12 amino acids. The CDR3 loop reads CAISEKDGEQFF. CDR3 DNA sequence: TGTGCCATCAGTGAAAAGGACGGAGAGCAGTTCTTC.

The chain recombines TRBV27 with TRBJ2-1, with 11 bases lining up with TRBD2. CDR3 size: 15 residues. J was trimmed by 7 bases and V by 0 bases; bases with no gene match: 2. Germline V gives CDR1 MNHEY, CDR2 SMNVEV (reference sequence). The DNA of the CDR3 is TGTGCCAGCAGTTTATCGAGACTAGCGGGGAATGAGCAGTTCTTC. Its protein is CASSLSRLAGNEQFF.

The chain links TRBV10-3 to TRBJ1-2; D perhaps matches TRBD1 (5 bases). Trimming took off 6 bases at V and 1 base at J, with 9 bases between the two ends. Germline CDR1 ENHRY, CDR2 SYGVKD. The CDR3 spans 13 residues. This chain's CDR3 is CAISRQINYGYTF. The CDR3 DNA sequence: TGTGCCATCAGCAGACAGATTAACTATGGCTACACCTTC.

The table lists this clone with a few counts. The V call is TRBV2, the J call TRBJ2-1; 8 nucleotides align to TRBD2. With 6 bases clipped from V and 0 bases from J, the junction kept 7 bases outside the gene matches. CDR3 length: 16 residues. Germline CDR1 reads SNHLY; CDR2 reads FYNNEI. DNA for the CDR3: TGTGCCAGCAGCCCAAAGCGGGAGAGCTCCTACAATGAGCAGTTCTTC. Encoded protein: CASSPKRESSYNEQFF.

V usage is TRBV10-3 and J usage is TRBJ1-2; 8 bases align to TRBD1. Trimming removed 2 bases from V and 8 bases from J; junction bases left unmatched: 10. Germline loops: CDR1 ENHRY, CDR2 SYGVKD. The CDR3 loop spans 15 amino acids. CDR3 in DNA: TGTGCCATCAGTGAGCTCCAGGGGGCGGCAGGGGGCTACACCTTC. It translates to CAISELQGAAGGYTF.

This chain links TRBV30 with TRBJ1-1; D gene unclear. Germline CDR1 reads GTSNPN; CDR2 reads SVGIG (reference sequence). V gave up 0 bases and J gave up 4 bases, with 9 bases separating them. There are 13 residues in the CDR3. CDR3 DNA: TGTGCCTGGAGTGTATGGGGTGGCACTGAAGCTTTCTTT. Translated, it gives CAWSVWGGTEAFF.

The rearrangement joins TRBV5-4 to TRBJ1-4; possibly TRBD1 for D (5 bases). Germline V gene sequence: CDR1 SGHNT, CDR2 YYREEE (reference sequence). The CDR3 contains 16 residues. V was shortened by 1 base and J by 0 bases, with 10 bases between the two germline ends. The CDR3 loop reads CASSLTGSATNEKLFF. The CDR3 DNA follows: TGTGCCAGCAGCTTGACAGGATCTGCAACTAATGAAAAACTGTTTTTT.

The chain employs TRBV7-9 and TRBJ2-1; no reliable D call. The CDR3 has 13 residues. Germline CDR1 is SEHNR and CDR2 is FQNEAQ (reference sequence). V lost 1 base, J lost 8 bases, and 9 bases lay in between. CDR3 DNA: TGTGCCAGCAGCTTAGTTCTGGCCGATGAGCAGTTCTTC. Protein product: CASSLVLADEQFF.

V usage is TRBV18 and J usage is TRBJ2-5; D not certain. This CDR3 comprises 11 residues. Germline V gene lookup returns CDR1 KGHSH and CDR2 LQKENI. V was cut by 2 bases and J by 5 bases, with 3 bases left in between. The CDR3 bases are TGTGCCAGCTCACCAAACGAGACCCAGTACTTC. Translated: CASSPNETQYF. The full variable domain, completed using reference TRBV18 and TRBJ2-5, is NAGVMQNPRHLVRRRGQEARLRCSPMKGHSHVYWYRQLPEEGLKFMVYLQKENIIDESGMPKERFSAEFPKEGPSILRIQQVVRGDSAAYFCASSPNETQYFGPGTRLLVL.